Below, 18 T cell receptor beta chains from the same sample are listed, as sequenced in a study of blood T cell repertoires in COVID-19. Clones were sequenced by immunoSEQ multiplex PCR, and TCRdb holds only the in-frame ones, with some missing. The sample lists 350,000 to 450,000 clones, approximately 89% seen once, with 1.5% to 1.9% in the top ten. Sequencing was performed on peripheral blood. The origin of the receptors is a woman aged 40 to 49 with COVID-19, enrolled during active disease.

The rearrangement uses TRBV28 and TRBJ2-3; tentative D call: TRBD1 (5 bases). The CDR3 runs to 15 residues. The germline CDR1 and CDR2 sequences are MDHEN and SYDVKM. V lost 5 bases to trimming and J lost 6 bases, with 18 bases between them. For the CDR3, the DNA is TGTGCCAGCAGTACCGTAAGGTCAGGGTGGGATACGCAGTATTTT. This gives the protein CASSTVRSGWDTQYF.

The chain couples TRBV6-5 to TRBJ2-5, with a tentative D call TRBD2 (6 bases). Germline loops: CDR1 MNHEY, CDR2 SVGAGI. The CDR3 loop spans 14 amino acids. V shed 8 bases and J shed 4 bases, with 17 bases lying between them. The CDR3 region is CASGYGMGGETQYF. The DNA of the CDR3 is TGTGCCAGCGGGTACGGGATGGGAGGAGAGACCCAGTACTTC.

The rearrangement joins TRBV7-9 to TRBJ1-4, with D tentatively TRBD1 (5 bases). CDR3 length: 14 residues. Between the trimmed V and J ends, which lost 3 bases and 8 bases, there was a span of 13 bases. Germline-derived CDR1 and CDR2 are SEHNR and FQNEAQ (reference sequence). In DNA form, the CDR3 reads TGTGCCAGCAGCTTCGGACTGGGGGGAGAAAAACTGTTTTTT. Translating gives CASSFGLGGEKLFF. The whole variable domain, filled in from reference TRBV7-9 and TRBJ1-4, reads DTGVSQNPRHKITKRGQNVTFRCDPISEHNRLYWYRQTLGQGPEFLTYFQNEAQLEKSRLLSDRFSAERPKGSFSTLEIQRTEQGDSAMYLCASSFGLGGEKLFFGSGTQLSVL.

This chain connects TRBV28 to TRBJ2-1; 7 nucleotides agree with TRBD1. V dropped 7 bases and J dropped 4; count of bases not matched to a gene: 7. Germline V CDR1 and CDR2: MDHEN, SYDVKM. The CDR3 is 14 amino acids. The DNA for the CDR3 is TGTGCCAGCAAGATCCGGGACAGTTACAATGAGCAGTTCTTC. Its translation: CASKIRDSYNEQFF.

The rearrangement uses TRBV6-2 or TRBV6-3 and TRBJ2-6, with 9 bases that match TRBD1. This CDR3 spans 20 amino acids. Germline CDR1 MNHEY, CDR2 SVGEGT. V gave up 4 bases and J gave up 0 bases; unmatched junction bases: 13. The CDR3 DNA follows: TGTGCCAGCAGTTTCACTCCGCTTCGGGACAGGGCCTCTGGGGCCAACGTCCTGACTTTC. Amino acid sequence: CASSFTPLRDRASGANVLTF.

The rearrangement links TRBV27 to TRBJ2-2; 9 bases map to TRBD1. Per germline, CDR1 MNHEY and CDR2 SMNVEV (reference sequence). The CDR3 totals 15 residues. Losses at the gene ends were 8 bases for V and 4 bases for J; bases not matched to a gene: 8. CDR3 coding DNA: TGTGCCAGCCGGGGACAGGGTAGGATCACCGGGGAGCTGTTTTTT. It is translated as CASRGQGRITGELFF.

This clone came up once. This specimen includes other DNA sequences encoding the same CDR3. The rearrangement joins TRBV19 to TRBJ1-2; D perhaps matches TRBD1 (6 bases). The CDR3 sequence is 14 residues long. From germline, CDR1 is LNHDA and CDR2 SQIVND (reference sequence). Between the trimmed V and J ends, which lost 1 base and 0 bases, there was a span of 6 bases. CDR3 in DNA: TGTGCCAGTAGTATAGGGACAGCTAACTATGGCTACACCTTC. Translation: CASSIGTANYGYTF.

The sample holds one count of this clone. The rearrangement links TRBV14 to TRBJ1-5; 7 bases map to TRBD1. Losses at the gene ends were 4 bases for V and 4 bases for J; bases not matched to a gene: 7. This CDR3 has 15 amino acids. Germline CDR1 reads SGHDN; CDR2 reads FVKESK. The CDR3 here is CASSLGQSPNQPQHF. DNA for the CDR3: TGTGCCAGCAGCCTGGGACAGTCTCCTAATCAGCCCCAGCATTTT.

The gene calls are TRBV7-2 and TRBJ2-7, with D perhaps matching TRBD1 (5 bases). Trimming cost V 4 bases and J 2 bases, with 15 bases left between them. The CDR3 is 15 residues long. Germline-derived CDR1 and CDR2 are SGHTA and FQGNSA. The CDR3 sequence is CASSWLGAQPYEQYF. CDR3 DNA: TGTGCCAGCAGCTGGTTAGGGGCGCAACCCTACGAGCAGTACTTC.

The chain is built from TRBV6-1 and TRBJ1-3, with TRBD1 matching 7 bases. From germline, CDR1 is MNHNS and CDR2 SASEGT. Unmatched junction bases numbered 8, after V lost 4 bases and J lost 2 bases. The CDR3 runs to 16 residues. The chain's CDR3 is CASSASTGSAGNTIYF. For the CDR3, the DNA is TGTGCCAGCAGTGCGTCGACAGGGTCGGCTGGAAACACCATATATTTT.

The chain employs TRBV6-5 and TRBJ1-1; TRBD1 might be the D (6 bases). Germline V gene lookup returns CDR1 MNHEY and CDR2 SVGAGI. V gave up 2 bases and J gave up 2 bases, with 15 bases separating them. CDR3 length: 16 amino acids. This CDR3 reads CASSYGPQGYNTEAFF. The CDR3 bases are TGTGCCAGCAGTTACGGCCCACAGGGTTACAACACTGAAGCTTTCTTT.

V gene TRBV28 combines with J gene TRBJ1-1; the match to TRBD1 covers 11 bases. This CDR3 region has 18 residues. Trimming at V came to 6 bases and at J to 7 bases, leaving 19 bases not matched to a gene. CDR1 and CDR2 from the germline V gene are MDHEN and SYDVKM. CDR3 sequence: CASRRTGTGGSRRSEAFF. DNA for the CDR3: TGTGCCAGCAGACGCACCGGGACAGGGGGTAGTCGGCGTAGTGAAGCTTTCTTT. The full variable domain, in which reference TRBV28 and TRBJ1-1 provide the parts outside the CDR3, is DVKVTQSSRYLVKRTGEKVFLECVQDMDHENMFWYRQDPGLGLRLIYFSYDVKMKEKGDIPEGYSVSREKKERFSLILESASTNQTSMYLCASRRTGTGGSRRSEAFFGQGTRLTVV.

This sequence joins TRBV21-1 and TRBJ2-5; the table's D gene call, TRBD1, was not cross checked with the DNA. TRBV21-1 is a pseudogene segment. The CDR3 covers 15 residues. CDR3 loop: CASSKGGWRQETQYF. The CDR3 DNA reads TGTGCCAGCAGCAAAGGGGGCTGGAGACAAGAGACCCAGTACTTC.

The chain couples TRBV7-2 to TRBJ1-2, with D possibly TRBD1 on 6 matching bases. V gave up 4 bases and J gave up 4 bases, with 13 bases separating them. This CDR3 is built from 14 residues. In germline, CDR1 is SGHTA, CDR2 FQGNSA. The CDR3 reads CASSSLDRIYGYTF. CDR3 bases: TGTGCCAGCAGCTCGCTAGACAGGATCTATGGCTACACCTTC.

This rearrangement joins TRBV9 to TRBJ2-1; 10 bases agree with TRBD1. The CDR3 is 16 residues long. V was pared by 0 bases and J by 4 bases, with 4 bases of the junction left unmatched. The germline V gene has CDR1 SGDLS and CDR2 YYNGEE. CDR3 sequence: CASSVAGTGVYNEQFF. In DNA, the CDR3 is TGTGCCAGCAGCGTAGCTGGGACAGGGGTGTACAATGAGCAGTTCTTC.

This chain joins TRBV19 and TRBJ1-2; unclear D gene. CDR1 is LNHDA and CDR2 is SQIVND in the germline V gene (reference sequence). V was shortened by 3 bases and J by 3 bases, with 11 bases between the two germline ends. CDR3 length: 14 amino acids. CDR3 sequence: CASSIRRSDYGYTF. The CDR3 coding sequence is TGTGCCAGTAGTATTAGAAGGAGCGACTATGGCTACACCTTC.

This chain uses TRBV30 with TRBJ2-6; D is perhaps TRBD1 (5 bases). V gave up 0 bases and J gave up 3 bases, with 9 bases separating them. Germline CDR1 and CDR2: GTSNPN and SVGIG (reference sequence). CDR3 length: 15 residues. CDR3: CAWSVSGLGANVLTF. As DNA, the CDR3 is TGTGCCTGGAGTGTATCAGGGCTTGGGGCCAACGTCCTGACTTTC.

This chain's CDR3 is CASSYSASQNSPLHF. CDR3 nucleotides: TGTGCCAGCAGTTACTCGGCCTCCCAAAATTCACCCCTCCACTTT. This chain connects TRBV6-5 to TRBJ1-6; D call uncertain. The CDR3 length is 15 residues. V was shortened by 0 bases and J by 7 bases, with 10 bases between the two germline ends. CDR1 MNHEY and CDR2 SVGAGI come from the germline V gene.